This T cell receptor beta chain is drawn from a study of CD8+ T cells in alopecia areata. Whole-study context: Tofacitinib was taken orally by treated patients, and the dose was 5 to 10 mg twice daily. Tofacitinib administration persisted for 6 to 18 months, succeeded by 6 months off drug.

Alopecia areata patients provided lesional scalp punch biopsies and peripheral blood. Sequencing relied on a cDNA template that was reverse transcribed from extracted RNA. Clones were read by immunoSEQ multiplex PCR, and TCRdb kept only the in-frame ones, dropping some. The sample gives fewer than 20,000 clones, more than 45% of which show up once; about 12% is in the top ten. This clone counts as large. Its antigen is not identified. Broader study findings: Researchers reported that TCR sharing among patients proved less clear than in mice, possibly HLA-linked. In lesional scalp, particularly from alopecia totalis/universalis, clonality was higher than in normal scalp.

V was trimmed by 6 bases and J by 13 bases, leaving 24 bases between them. The V gene's germline CDR1 is LNHDA and CDR2 SQIVND (reference sequence). The CDR3 loop spans 14 amino acids. The gene calls are TRBV19 and TRBJ1-1; tentatively, D is TRBD1 (5 bases). Sequences were obtained from skin. This clonotype was sampled from a human donor with alopecia areata. The CDR3 loop is CASRPTVRRPEGFF. CDR3 nucleotides: TGTGCCAGTAGACCGACAGTCCGCCGACCAGAGGGTTTCTTT. Looking up the rest from reference TRBV19 and TRBJ1-1 gives the full variable domain: DGGITQSPKYLFRKEGQNVTLSCEQNLNHDAMYWYRQDPGQGLRLIYYSQIVNDFQKGDIAEGYSVSREKKESFPLTVTSAQKNPTAFYLCASRPTVRRPEGFFGQGTRLTVV.